This TCR beta chain stems from a study of blood T cell repertoires in COVID-19. In the study overall: Whether acute or convalescent, the COVID-19 samples came from the United States, Italy and Spain.

V was clipped by 3 bases and J by 2 bases; unmatched bases: 7. CDR3 length equals 15 residues. The germline V gene has CDR1 SGDLS and CDR2 YYNGEE. TCRdb's copy holds only in-frame clones and misses some; the assay was immunoSEQ multiplex PCR. The data show about 190,000 clones, almost 90% seen once. This chain connects TRBV9 to TRBJ2-7; TRBD2 agrees at 8 bases. Sequenced input: peripheral blood. This clonotype was obtained from a man aged 45-65 years with acute or convalescent COVID-19. The CDR3 reads CASSASSGGAYEQYF. The CDR3 DNA is TGTGCCAGCAGCGCCTCGTCGGGGGGGGCCTACGAGCAGTACTTC.